This T cell receptor (beta chain) was sequenced for a study of CD8+ T cells in alopecia areata. Whole-study context: C3H/HeJ donors aged about 6-12 months with spontaneous alopecia supplied skin grafted onto roughly 6-10-week-old female C3H/HeJ mice.

It was with CD4, CD8alpha, NKG2D, NKG2ACE and other markers that pooled cutaneous lymph node cells were sorted. CDR3 length: 13 amino acids. V was shortened by 0 bases and J by 0 bases, with 4 bases between the two germline ends. Germline V lookup: CDR1 SGHSN, CDR2 HYEKVE. General study findings and limits: Normal scalp had lower clonality than lesional scalp, with alopecia totalis/universalis lesions showing this most strongly. Against the mouse data, patients shared TCRs less clearly, possibly for HLA reasons. Scalp sample sequencing also detects resident alphabeta T cells of normal skin.

TCR sequencing used cDNA made by reverse transcription of extracted RNA. This table comes from immunoSEQ multiplex PCR, and its TCRdb copy is limited to in-frame clones, with some not included. This sample comprises around 290,000 clones, none seen once only. This clone was found many times. The antigen remains undetermined. The germline and genes are mouse ones. The missing CDR3 end, 4 residues past where the read stops, is filled in from the germline J gene. The receptor comes from a C3H/HeJ mouse with alopecia areata. The strain's MHC haplotype is H2-k. The rearrangement joins TRBV12-1 to TRBJ1-2; the D is unclear. Sequences were obtained from CD4+ T cells sorted from a lymph node. The CDR3 sequence: CASSLPANSDYTF. The DNA read from the CDR3 is TGTGCCAGCTCTCTCCCAGCAAACTCC.